The 20 T cell receptor beta chains below all came from one sample that was sequenced in a study of molecular identifiers for immune sequencing clone quantification. TCRdb re-analysed the PCR reads in MiXCR, keeping a single row per CDR3 protein. Of about half a million distinct CDR3 sequences in the sample, about 25% were seen once. Input material: naive CD8+ T cells from blood, with Jurkat cell RNA spiked in. The subset here: FACS-sorted CD8+CD4-CCR7+CD45RA+ naive T cells. These receptors were collected from a human donor in good health. Some libraries in this study had Jurkat cell RNA spiked in.

This clonotype was counted a few times. This chain links TRBV19 with TRBJ1-1; TRBD1 is a possible D gene (5 bases). The CDR3 covers 15 residues. V was pared by 2 bases and J by 3 bases, with 13 bases between. Per the germline V gene, CDR1 is LNHDA and CDR2 is SQIVND (reference sequence). The CDR3 nucleotides read TGTGCCAGTAGTATATTATGGGGGATTGACACTGAAGCTTTCTTT. This encodes CASSILWGIDTEAFF. The complete variable domain, with remaining parts taken from reference TRBV19 and TRBJ1-1, reads DGGITQSPKYLFRKEGQNVTLSCEQNLNHDAMYWYRQDPGQGLRLIYYSQIVNDFQKGDIAEGYSVSREKKESFPLTVTSAQKNPTAFYLCASSILWGIDTEAFFGQGTRLTVV.

This clonotype appeared many times. This chain uses TRBV5-5 with TRBJ1-1; D is perhaps TRBD1 (5 bases). The germline V and J ends were trimmed by 2 bases and 7 bases, with 18 bases remaining between them. CDR1 is SGHKS, CDR2 YYEKEE, per germline (reference sequence). The CDR3 consists of 15 residues. This CDR3 is CASSLDPLQTVEAFF. The CDR3 DNA reads TGTGCCAGCAGCTTAGATCCCTTACAGACAGTTGAAGCTTTCTTT.

This clonotype has ten or more counts. This sequence joins TRBV28 and TRBJ2-5, with 10 bases lining up with TRBD2. Trimming took 5 bases from V and 5 from J; bases not matched to a gene: 14. CDR1 is MDHEN and CDR2 is SYDVKM in the germline V gene. This CDR3 is 17 amino acids long. CDR3 amino acids: CASSDPLALAGDETQYF. The DNA of the CDR3 is TGTGCCAGCAGTGACCCACTCGCCCTAGCGGGAGACGAGACCCAGTACTTC. The full variable domain, in which reference TRBV28 and TRBJ2-5 provide the parts outside the CDR3, is DVKVTQSSRYLVKRTGEKVFLECVQDMDHENMFWYRQDPGLGLRLIYFSYDVKMKEKGDIPEGYSVSREKKERFSLILESASTNQTSMYLCASSDPLALAGDETQYFGPGTRLLVL.

This clonotype has a handful of counts. The chain is built from TRBV10-3 and TRBJ2-7; the D is unclear. Trimming cost V 5 bases and J 1 base, with 15 bases left between them. The CDR3 consists of 15 residues. Looked up from germline, CDR1 is ENHRY and CDR2 is SYGVKD. The CDR3 bases are TGTGCCATCAGTACTGACAAGAGGCGTTCCTACGAGCAGTACTTC. This gives the protein CAISTDKRRSYEQYF.

The rearrangement joins TRBV27 to TRBJ2-5; TRBD2 might be the D (6 bases). Per germline, CDR1 MNHEY and CDR2 SMNVEV (reference sequence). This CDR3 region has 19 residues. V shed 0 bases and J shed 1 base, with 21 bases lying between them. In DNA, the CDR3 is TGTGCCAGCAGTTTATCGGGGTATTTGTTACTTAGCGGCCAAGAGACCCAGTACTTC. It encodes CASSLSGYLLLSGQETQYF.

The rearrangement links TRBV29-1 to TRBJ1-3, with 12 bases that match TRBD1. Germline assignment: CDR1 SQVTM and CDR2 ANQGSEA. V gave up 7 bases and J gave up 3 bases; unmatched junction bases: 7. The length of the CDR3 is 15 residues. In nucleotides, the CDR3 is TGCAGCGCCCAAGGGACAGGGGGCTTTGGAAACACCATATATTTT. This translates into CSAQGTGGFGNTIYF.

The chain joins TRBV27 to TRBJ2-6; 7 bases agree with TRBD1. Germline V lookup: CDR1 MNHEY, CDR2 SMNVEV (reference sequence). CDR3 length: 14 amino acids. J gave up 4 bases and V 4 bases, and 1 base lay outside the gene matches. The DNA for the CDR3 is TGTGCCAGCAGTTGGGGACAGGGGGCCAACGTCCTGACTTTC. It translates to CASSWGQGANVLTF.

This clonotype has a single count. The rearrangement joins TRBV12-3 or TRBV12-4 to TRBJ1-2; D is unresolved. V was shortened by 2 bases and J by 4 bases, with 8 bases between the two germline ends. The CDR3 covers 13 residues. CDR3 in DNA: TGTGCCAGCAGTTTAAGAGGCGGCTATGGCTACACCTTC. It yields the protein CASSLRGGYGYTF.

This clonotype has more than one count but fewer than ten. This chain joins TRBV6-2 or TRBV6-3 and TRBJ1-1; no reliable D call. The CDR3 is made up of 12 amino acids. Germline-derived CDR1 and CDR2 are MNHEY and SVGEGT. V lost 6 bases and J 1 base, leaving 6 bases between the germline ends. CDR3 DNA: TGTGCCAGCAGGTGGGGGAACACTGAAGCTTTCTTT. Its translation: CASRWGNTEAFF.

This rearrangement joins TRBV27 to TRBJ2-3; D call uncertain. Germline CDR1 is MNHEY and CDR2 is SMNVEV (reference sequence). This CDR3 has 15 amino acids. Trimming removed 6 bases from V and 0 bases from J, with 13 bases in between. The CDR3 DNA follows: TGTGCCAGCAGCCTCACTCGCATTAGCACAGATACGCAGTATTTT. Translated: CASSLTRISTDTQYF.

Details on this clonotype: Possible read error: a much larger clone is one base away. The V gene is TRBV4-3, the J gene TRBJ2-1, with D maybe TRBD2 (6 bases). CDR1 is LGHNA and CDR2 is YSLEER in the germline V gene. The CDR3 runs 16 residues. V was trimmed by 4 bases and J by 3 bases, leaving 16 bases between them. The DNA for the CDR3 is TGCGCCAGCAGCCCCTCTAGCGCCCGGGACTACAATGAGCAGTTCTTC. It is translated as CASSPSSARDYNEQFF.

Concerning this clonotype itself: One junction end does not reproduce the germline sequence, and a read error may be involved. This sequence joins TRBV20-1 and TRBJ2-3; maybe TRBD1 (6 bases). This CDR3 is built from 18 residues. Germline assignment: CDR1 DFQATT and CDR2 SNEGSKA (reference sequence). In DNA, the CDR3 is TGCAGGGCTACACTAACCCTTGGGGGCAGGTCAAGTACAGATACGCAGTATTTT. Protein: CRATLTLGGRSSTDTQYF.

This clonotype showed up just a few times. The chain is built from TRBV7-6 and TRBJ1-5; D is unresolved. V lost 0 bases and J 0 bases, leaving 12 bases between the germline ends. Looked up from germline, CDR1 is SGHVS and CDR2 is FNYEAQ. This CDR3 spans 17 amino acids. The CDR3 loop is CASSLAPPSYSNQPQHF. CDR3 coding DNA: TGTGCCAGCAGCTTAGCACCCCCTTCCTATAGCAATCAGCCCCAGCATTTT.

The V call is TRBV12-5, the J call TRBJ2-1, with 8 bases fitting TRBD1. Germline CDR1 reads LGHNT; CDR2 reads FRNRAP. The trim removed 1 base at V and 10 bases at J, leaving 12 bases unmatched. The CDR3 runs 16 residues. The CDR3 nucleotides read TGTGCTAGTGGTTTGGCCAAGACAGGGGAGAGTGGGGAGCAGTTCTTC. It codes for CASGLAKTGESGEQFF.

This clonotype was observed many times. This rearrangement joins TRBV6-6 to TRBJ2-2; D call uncertain. This CDR3 has 11 residues. Germline V gene data show CDR1 as MNHNY and CDR2 as SVGAGI (reference sequence). V dropped 2 bases and J dropped 8 bases, with 3 bases sitting between them. In DNA, the CDR3 is TGTGCCAGCAGTTACGATGGGGAGCTGTTTTTT. Protein: CASSYDGELFF.

This clonotype was recorded many times. The chain links TRBV27 to TRBJ2-7, with a weak D call TRBD1 (6 bases). Trimming pared 6 bases from V and 3 bases from J, leaving 12 bases between. The CDR3 length is 13 residues. Germline CDR1 and CDR2: MNHEY and SMNVEV (reference sequence). As DNA, the CDR3 is TGTGCCAGCAGCCTGGACAGATACTACGAGCAGTACTTC. It codes for CASSLDRYYEQYF.

This clonotype appeared a few times. The V and J genes are TRBV29-1 and TRBJ1-2; 7 bases match TRBD1. The CDR3 sequence is 17 residues long. Germline loops: CDR1 SQVTM, CDR2 ANQGSEA. J gave up 3 bases and V 0 bases, and 13 bases lay outside the gene matches. The CDR3 spells CSVEDLSIGRGDYGYTF. CDR3 sequence (DNA): TGCAGCGTTGAAGATCTCAGTATCGGCAGGGGGGACTATGGCTACACCTTC.

This sequence joins TRBV10-1 and TRBJ2-5; 9 bases fit TRBD1. The CDR3 spans 16 residues. CDR1 is WNHNN, CDR2 SYGVQD, per germline (reference sequence). Trimming took 6 bases from V and 2 from J; bases not matched to a gene: 10. This CDR3 reads CASRTRTGARQETQYF. The CDR3 region has the DNA TGCGCCAGCAGAACTCGGACAGGGGCCCGACAAGAGACCCAGTACTTC.

This clonotype was seen a few times. In DNA form, the CDR3 reads TGTGCCAGCAGTGTTCTGCCGGGACAGGGGGATGAAAAACTGTTTTTT. Translating gives CASSVLPGQGDEKLFF. This rearrangement joins TRBV27 to TRBJ1-4; 11 bases fit TRBD1. This CDR3 has 16 amino acids. Germline V gene lookup returns CDR1 MNHEY and CDR2 SMNVEV (reference sequence). The J segment lost 6 bases and the V segment lost 5 bases, leaving 8 bases of the junction unmatched.

This clonotype was seen many times. CDR3: CAWSTGVGHNEQFF. The CDR3 DNA follows: TGTGCCTGGAGTACAGGGGTTGGGCACAATGAGCAGTTCTTC. The chain is built from TRBV30 and TRBJ2-1; 7 positions agree with TRBD1. This CDR3 region has 14 residues. Germline CDR1 is GTSNPN and CDR2 is SVGIG (reference sequence). J was trimmed by 5 bases and V by 2 bases; bases with no gene match: 6. The full variable domain, completed using reference TRBV30 and TRBJ2-1, is SQTIHQWPATLVQPVGSPLSLECTVEGTSNPNLYWYRQAAGRGLQLLFYSVGIGQISSEVPQNLSASRPQDRQFILSSKKLLLSDSGFYLCAWSTGVGHNEQFFGPGTRLTVL.